This TCR beta chain derives from a study of T-cell reconstitution after alpha-beta-depleted transplantation in children. The study, taken as a whole, reports: Reports say that about two months after transplant, the alpha-beta T cells came out of several hundred graft clones that had expanded.

Concerning this clonotype: What it binds is unknown.

CDR1 is SGHRS, CDR2 YFSETQ, per germline. The CDR3 consists of 15 residues. Trimming removed 2 bases from V and 2 bases from J, with 13 bases in between. The library targeted TCRbeta and was prepared with unique molecular identifiers. TCRdb passed the PCR reads through MiXCR, listing each CDR3 protein once. The sample holds about 610,000 distinct CDR3 sequences, 27% seen once. The sample in question was PBMCs, obtained before TCRalphabeta/CD19-depleted stem cell transplant. The origin of this receptor is a boy younger than two with Wiskott-Aldrich syndrome, due to receive a stem cell transplant. This chain links TRBV5-1 with TRBJ2-5; D perhaps matches TRBD2 (5 bases). The CDR3 loop is CASSFPLGPQETQYF. CDR3 sequence (DNA): TGCGCCAGCAGCTTCCCACTAGGTCCACAAGAGACCCAGTACTTC.